This is a list of T cell receptor beta chains from one sample in a study of blood T cell repertoires in COVID-19. Clones were read by immunoSEQ multiplex PCR, and TCRdb kept only the in-frame ones, dropping some. This sample has around 120,000 clones, with under 80% found just once. The sequencing sample was made of peripheral blood. Receptors were obtained from a man aged 45-65 years with acute or convalescent COVID-19. Both conserved end residues are part of each CDR3. The D gene is left open where the match is weak. Rows give clone size only sometimes, using once, few, many, or a class for an expanded clone.

TRBJ1-5	TRBV4-1	-	-	TGCGCCAGCAGCCAAACCGGGAATGGCAATCAGCCCCAGCATTTT	CASSQTGNGNQPQHF
TRBJ1-4	TRBV2	-	few	TGTGCCAGCGGCCTCCAGAATGAAAAACTGTTTTTT	CASGLQNEKLFF
TRBJ1-2	TRBV5-1	-	-	TGCGCCAGCAGCTTAGGTAATGTGGCAGGGAACGTTGTTGGCTACACCTTC	CASSLGNVAGNVVGYTF
TRBJ2-7	TRBV14	-	-	TGTGCCAGCAGCCAAAGGGGTCCCCGGTCGGGACAATCATACCACGAGCAGTACTTC	CASSQRGPRSGQSYHEQYF
TRBJ1-5	TRBV19	-	-	TGTGCCAGTAGTACTTCGGGGGATCAGCCCCAGCATTTT	CASSTSGDQPQHF
TRBJ1-2	TRBV27	TRBD1	-	TGTGCCAGCAGACGACAGGGGTCGCCTTCTAACTATGGCTACACCTTC	CASRRQGSPSNYGYTF
TRBJ2-1	TRBV7-3	TRBD2	-	TGTGCCAGCAGCGCGCATAGCGGGGGCAACAATGAGCAGTTCTTC	CASSAHSGGNNEQFF
TRBJ2-1	TRBV6-1	TRBD2	-	TGTGCCAGCAGTGAAGTGCGGGTAGCGGGGCTGAGCTCCTACAACGAGCAGTTCTTC	CASSEVRVAGLSSYNEQFF
TRBJ1-1	TRBV5-4	-	-	TGTGCCAGCAGCTTGGTGGGTCAGGGGAAAACTGAAGCTTTCTTT	CASSLVGQGKTEAFF
TRBJ1-1	TRBV5-6	-	-	TGTGCCAGCAGCGTCCCGTGGCGGGGAAGGAACACTGAAGCTTTCTTT	CASSVPWRGRNTEAFF
TRBJ2-1	TRBV5-1	TRBD1	-	TGCGCCAGCAGCGGGGACAGGGGATACAATGAGCAGTTCTTC	CASSGDRGYNEQFF
TRBJ2-7	TRBV6-6	-	-	TGTGCCAGCAGTTACAGGGGCGGGGACGAGCAGTACTTC	CASSYRGGDEQYF
TRBJ2-7	TRBV13	TRBD2	few	TGTGCCAGCAGCCCCCGGACTAGCGGGGTATCTTCCTACGAGCAGTACTTC	CASSPRTSGVSSYEQYF
TRBJ1-4	TRBV5-4	-	-	TGTGCCAGCAGCTTGCCCGGGGGGGCAACTAATGAAAAACTGTTTTTT	CASSLPGGATNEKLFF
TRBJ1-2	TRBV11-1	-	-	TGTGCCAGCAGCTTAGAAGGAGGGTTCTATGGCTACACCTTC	CASSLEGGFYGYTF